This T cell receptor (delta chain) is from a study of human gamma delta and Vdelta1 T cells. Remarks on this clone: Its antigen is currently unknown. A much larger clone is a single base away; this may be a read error.

The CDR3 is made up of 19 amino acids. Trimming at V came to 1 base and at J to 4 bases, leaving 18 bases not matched to a gene. CDR1 TSWWSYY and CDR2 QGS come from the germline V gene. TCRdb re-identified clones in the PCR reads via CATT. The sample has several thousand delta-chain clones; almost 40% are singletons. Input material: Vdelta1 gamma-delta T cells from blood grown in culture (DOT cells). This clonotype originated in a human donor in good health. J is TRDJ1 and V is TRDV1, with 7 bases fitting TRDD3. The CDR3 nucleotides are TGTGCTCTTGGGGAACAAGGATGCCGAGGGCTGGGGGGCCTCGATAAACTCATCTTT. Translation: CALGEQGCRGLGGLDKLIF.